The next 5 T cell receptor beta chains were all read from a single sample in a study of shared clonotypes between healthy human individuals. Repertoires were generated with immunoSEQ multiplex PCR, while TCRdb's copy carries only in-frame clones and drops some. The table shows about 470,000 clones, with roughly 77% occurring only once. Source material: PBMCs. The source of these receptors is a woman aged 40 to 55 in good health. Some clones in this sample may be carry-over from other donors' samples.

This clone was seen once. J is TRBJ1-5 and V is TRBV7-9; D unclear. The CDR3 length is 13 residues. Deletions cut 3 bases from V and 7 bases from J, with 10 bases between. The V gene's germline CDR1 is SEHNR and CDR2 FQNEAQ (reference sequence). In nucleotides, the CDR3 is TGTGCCAGCAGCTTCACTGGAGACCAGCCCCAGCATTTT. Translating it yields CASSFTGDQPQHF.

In its sample, this clone was seen a few times. The same CDR3 also results from other DNA sequences found in this sample. V and J are TRBV7-9 and TRBJ2-1; the D gene is possibly TRBD2 (6 bases). CDR1 SEHNR and CDR2 FQNEAQ come from the germline V gene (reference sequence). V shed 0 bases and J shed 4 bases, with 13 bases lying between them. The CDR3 covers 16 residues. The CDR3 spells CASSLALAGSYNEQFF. The CDR3 nucleotides are TGTGCCAGCAGCTTAGCGCTCGCGGGGTCTTACAATGAGCAGTTCTTC.

This clone was counted a few times. This sequence joins TRBV5-6 and TRBJ1-1; no definite D call. CDR1 SGHDT and CDR2 YYEEEE come from the germline V gene. With 4 bases removed from V and 2 bases from J, the gap between germline ends came to 6 bases. The CDR3 is 12 residues long. The CDR3 DNA reads TGTGCCAGCAGCGGCTATAACACTGAAGCTTTCTTT. Translation gives CASSGYNTEAFF.

This clone was counted between two and nine times. The chain uses TRBV11-2 and TRBJ2-2, with 9 bases aligning to TRBD1. Per germline, CDR1 SGHAT and CDR2 FQNNGV. The CDR3 contains 16 residues. J lost 4 bases, V lost 5 bases, and 8 bases had no gene match. The CDR3 reads CASSQRSDRGTGELFF. For the CDR3, the DNA is TGTGCCAGCAGCCAGCGCTCGGACAGGGGCACCGGGGAGCTGTTTTTT.

V and J are TRBV21-1 and TRBJ2-7. TRBV21-1 is a listed pseudogene. The CDR3 is 16 amino acids. The CDR3 nucleotides read TGTGCCAGCAGCAAAGGCCCCCGGGACGGAGCCTACGAGCAGTACTTC. It yields the protein CASSKGPRDGAYEQYF.